The rows below give T cell receptor beta chains drawn from one sample of a study of sequential checkpoint blockade in melanoma. The table came from immunoSEQ multiplex PCR; TCRdb's copy has only in-frame clones and leaves some out. Of over 15,000 clones listed, around 80% were seen once; the top ten hold 12%. This specimen was CD8+ T cells sorted from blood (inferred from file names), taken from a patient given nivolumab and ipilimumab in sequence. These receptors all stem from a human donor with melanoma. Both conserved end residues are part of each CDR3. Fields, in order: J gene, clone size, D gene, V gene, CDR3 protein, CDR3 DNA. The D gene is left open where the match is weak. Only some rows state a clone size, as once, few, many or a class for expanded clones.

j_gene: TRBJ2-7
abundance: NA
d_gene: TRBD1
v_gene: TRBV7-9
CDR3aa: CASSPTSGTGFYEQYF
CDR3nt: TGTGCCAGCAGTCCCACTTCCGGGACAGGTTTTTACGAGCAGTACTTC

j_gene: TRBJ1-2
abundance: NA
d_gene: TRBD1
v_gene: TRBV19
CDR3aa: CASSPRDRGLNYGYTF
CDR3nt: TGTGCCAGTAGTCCGCGGGACAGGGGCCTTAACTATGGCTACACCTTC

j_gene: TRBJ1-1
abundance: NA
d_gene: NA
v_gene: TRBV4-3
CDR3aa: CASSQDEGRLNTEAFF
CDR3nt: TGCGCCAGCAGCCAAGACGAAGGCAGGCTGAACACTGAAGCTTTCTTT

j_gene: TRBJ1-5
abundance: NA
d_gene: TRBD1
v_gene: TRBV6-6
CDR3aa: CASSPGQYSNQPQHF
CDR3nt: TGTGCCAGCAGTCCGGGACAGTATAGCAATCAGCCCCAGCATTTT

j_gene: TRBJ2-7
abundance: few
d_gene: TRBD2
v_gene: TRBV4-1
CDR3aa: CASSHLGVVAGDEQYF
CDR3nt: TGCGCCAGCAGCCATCTGGGGGTAGTAGCGGGAGACGAGCAGTACTTC

j_gene: TRBJ1-6
abundance: NA
d_gene: NA
v_gene: TRBV27
CDR3aa: CASSLQSVSYNSPLHF
CDR3nt: TGTGCCAGCAGTTTACAGTCTGTATCCTATAATTCACCCCTCCACTTT

j_gene: TRBJ2-7
abundance: NA
d_gene: NA
v_gene: TRBV11-2
CDR3aa: CASSLDMEGAITYEQYF
CDR3nt: TGTGCCAGCAGCTTAGATATGGAGGGGGCAATCACCTACGAGCAGTACTTC

j_gene: TRBJ1-5
abundance: NA
d_gene: TRBD1
v_gene: TRBV30
CDR3aa: CASQTGVGQPQHF
CDR3nt: TGTGCCTCTCAGACAGGGGTGGGTCAGCCCCAGCATTTT

j_gene: TRBJ1-5
abundance: NA
d_gene: NA
v_gene: TRBV11-2
CDR3aa: CASSLGGQLNQPQHF
CDR3nt: TGTGCCAGCAGCTTAGGGGGCCAACTCAATCAGCCCCAGCATTTT

j_gene: TRBJ2-6
abundance: NA
d_gene: NA
v_gene: TRBV6-6
CDR3aa: CASSLTVSGANVLTF
CDR3nt: TGTGCCAGCAGCCTAACAGTCTCTGGGGCCAACGTCCTGACTTTC

j_gene: TRBJ2-3
abundance: NA
d_gene: TRBD2
v_gene: TRBV4-3
CDR3aa: CASSQGASGSTDTQYF
CDR3nt: TGCGCCAGCAGCCAAGGGGCTAGCGGGAGCACAGATACGCAGTATTTT

j_gene: TRBJ2-1
abundance: NA
d_gene: TRBD2
v_gene: TRBV9
CDR3aa: CASSVLTWASGYNEQFF
CDR3nt: TGTGCCAGCAGCGTACTCACTTGGGCTAGCGGGTACAATGAGCAGTTCTTC

j_gene: TRBJ2-7
abundance: NA
d_gene: NA
v_gene: TRBV27
CDR3aa: CASSWRETYEQYF
CDR3nt: TGTGCCAGCAGTTGGAGAGAGACCTACGAGCAGTACTTC

j_gene: TRBJ1-5
abundance: NA
d_gene: TRBD1
v_gene: TRBV19
CDR3aa: CASSLGQGLHQPQHF
CDR3nt: TGTGCCAGTAGCCTGGGACAGGGGCTGCATCAGCCCCAGCATTTT

j_gene: TRBJ2-2
abundance: few
d_gene: TRBD2
v_gene: TRBV4-1
CDR3aa: CASSQAAGGNTGELFF
CDR3nt: TGCGCCAGCAGCCAAGCTGCGGGAGGAAACACCGGGGAGCTGTTTTTT

j_gene: TRBJ2-5
abundance: NA
d_gene: TRBD1
v_gene: TRBV13
CDR3aa: CASSSRGKEQYF
CDR3nt: TGTGCCAGCAGCTCCAGGGGGAAAGAGCAGTACTTC

j_gene: TRBJ1-1
abundance: once
d_gene: TRBD1
v_gene: TRBV19
CDR3aa: CASSMTGGPTEAFF
CDR3nt: TGTGCCAGTAGTATGACAGGGGGGCCCACTGAAGCTTTCTTT

j_gene: TRBJ2-7
abundance: NA
d_gene: NA
v_gene: TRBV14
CDR3aa: CASSQVLAPYEQYF
CDR3nt: TGTGCCAGCAGCCAAGTACTAGCCCCCTACGAGCAGTACTTC

j_gene: TRBJ1-1
abundance: NA
d_gene: NA
v_gene: TRBV6-6
CDR3aa: CASSLQGLGTEAFF
CDR3nt: TGTGCCAGCAGTTTACAGGGCTTGGGAACTGAAGCTTTCTTT

j_gene: TRBJ2-7
abundance: NA
d_gene: NA
v_gene: TRBV27
CDR3aa: CASSLGRGLAYEQYF
CDR3nt: TGTGCCAGCAGTTTAGGACGGGGGTTGGCCTACGAGCAGTACTTC

j_gene: TRBJ2-7
abundance: NA
d_gene: NA
v_gene: TRBV5-6
CDR3aa: CASSGRDSGYEQYF
CDR3nt: TGTGCCAGCAGCGGCCGGGACTCAGGCTACGAGCAGTACTTC

j_gene: TRBJ1-3
abundance: NA
d_gene: NA
v_gene: TRBV5-1
CDR3aa: CASSLGRQASSGNTIYF
CDR3nt: TGCGCCAGCAGCTTGGGGAGACAGGCGAGCTCTGGAAACACCATATATTTT

j_gene: TRBJ1-2
abundance: NA
d_gene: NA
v_gene: TRBV5-5
CDR3aa: CASSLALVPNYGYTF
CDR3nt: TGTGCCAGCAGCTTGGCCCTAGTCCCTAACTATGGCTACACCTTC

j_gene: TRBJ2-7
abundance: few
d_gene: NA
v_gene: TRBV11-3
CDR3aa: CASSFVVQYEQYF
CDR3nt: TGTGCCAGCAGCTTTGTGGTCCAGTACGAGCAGTACTTC

j_gene: TRBJ2-7
abundance: NA
d_gene: NA
v_gene: TRBV2
CDR3aa: CASRGHLNEQYF
CDR3nt: TGTGCCAGCAGGGGACATCTTAACGAGCAGTACTTC

j_gene: TRBJ1-5
abundance: NA
d_gene: TRBD1
v_gene: TRBV19
CDR3aa: CASKAPQGFGNQPQHF
CDR3nt: TGTGCCAGTAAAGCACCACAGGGGTTCGGCAATCAGCCCCAGCATTTT

j_gene: TRBJ2-3
abundance: NA
d_gene: NA
v_gene: TRBV7-8
CDR3aa: CASSLGLRGTDTQYF
CDR3nt: TGTGCCAGCAGCTTAGGGCTCAGGGGCACAGATACGCAGTATTTT

j_gene: TRBJ1-2
abundance: NA
d_gene: NA
v_gene: TRBV7-6
CDR3aa: CASSPTDTYGYTF
CDR3nt: TGTGCCAGCAGCCCCACGGACACCTATGGCTACACCTTC

j_gene: TRBJ2-7
abundance: NA
d_gene: TRBD2
v_gene: TRBV6-5
CDR3aa: CASSPWAGAYEQYF
CDR3nt: TGTGCCAGCAGTCCTTGGGCGGGGGCCTACGAGCAGTACTTC

j_gene: TRBJ2-7
abundance: NA
d_gene: TRBD1
v_gene: TRBV30
CDR3aa: CAWSQGGREQYF
CDR3nt: TGTGCCTGGAGCCAAGGGGGCCGGGAGCAGTACTTC

j_gene: TRBJ2-6
abundance: NA
d_gene: NA
v_gene: TRBV11-2
CDR3aa: CASTTGSSGANVLTF
CDR3nt: TGTGCCAGCACGACAGGTTCGTCTGGGGCCAACGTCCTGACTTTC

j_gene: TRBJ2-7
abundance: NA
d_gene: NA
v_gene: TRBV28
CDR3aa: CASSQGWVTAYEQYF
CDR3nt: TGTGCCAGCAGTCAGGGGTGGGTAACCGCCTACGAGCAGTACTTC

j_gene: TRBJ2-7
abundance: once
d_gene: NA
v_gene: TRBV27
CDR3aa: CASSIQGSDYEQYF
CDR3nt: TGTGCCAGCAGTATTCAGGGGTCAGACTACGAGCAGTACTTC

j_gene: TRBJ2-7
abundance: few
d_gene: TRBD1
v_gene: TRBV7-2
CDR3aa: CASSWDGTGTYEQYF
CDR3nt: TGTGCCAGCAGCTGGGACGGGACAGGGACCTACGAGCAGTACTTC

j_gene: TRBJ1-1
abundance: NA
d_gene: NA
v_gene: TRBV7-6
CDR3aa: CASSSADRSEAFF
CDR3nt: TGTGCCAGCAGCTCTGCGGACAGATCTGAAGCTTTCTTT

j_gene: TRBJ1-1
abundance: NA
d_gene: NA
v_gene: TRBV27
CDR3aa: CASSWAGGNTEAFF
CDR3nt: TGTGCCAGCAGTTGGGCAGGAGGGAACACTGAAGCTTTCTTT

j_gene: TRBJ2-7
abundance: NA
d_gene: NA
v_gene: TRBV30
CDR3aa: CAWSVGGSYEQYF
CDR3nt: TGTGCCTGGAGTGTAGGTGGGAGTTATGAGCAGTACTTC

j_gene: TRBJ1-5
abundance: NA
d_gene: TRBD1
v_gene: TRBV19
CDR3aa: CASIETGINQPQHF
CDR3nt: TGTGCCAGTATTGAGACAGGGATCAATCAGCCCCAGCATTTT

j_gene: TRBJ1-2
abundance: NA
d_gene: NA
v_gene: TRBV19
CDR3aa: CASSNKEGPYGYTF
CDR3nt: TGTGCCAGTAGTAATAAGGAGGGGCCCTATGGCTACACCTTC

j_gene: TRBJ2-7
abundance: NA
d_gene: NA
v_gene: TRBV7-9
CDR3aa: CASSSDSLSYEQYF
CDR3nt: TGTGCCAGCAGCTCGGACAGCCTCTCCTACGAGCAGTACTTC

j_gene: TRBJ2-7
abundance: NA
d_gene: TRBD2
v_gene: TRBV7-8
CDR3aa: CASSSAAGGYEQYF
CDR3nt: TGTGCCAGCAGCTCCGCGGCGGGAGGATACGAGCAGTACTTC

j_gene: TRBJ1-1
abundance: NA
d_gene: TRBD1
v_gene: TRBV7-9
CDR3aa: CASSLGQSEAFF
CDR3nt: TGTGCCAGCAGCCTGGGACAGAGTGAAGCTTTCTTT

j_gene: TRBJ2-7
abundance: NA
d_gene: NA
v_gene: TRBV9
CDR3aa: CASSVGGGARSYEQYF
CDR3nt: TGTGCCAGCAGCGTAGGAGGGGGGGCGAGGTCCTACGAGCAGTACTTC

j_gene: TRBJ2-7
abundance: NA
d_gene: NA
v_gene: TRBV4-1
CDR3aa: CASSHRQVGPYEQYF
CDR3nt: TGCGCCAGCAGCCATCGACAGGTTGGGCCCTACGAGCAGTACTTC

j_gene: TRBJ1-2
abundance: NA
d_gene: NA
v_gene: TRBV28
CDR3aa: CASSPPGGSLGYGYTF
CDR3nt: TGTGCCAGCAGTCCCCCGGGGGGCTCCTTGGGGTATGGCTACACCTTC

j_gene: TRBJ1-6
abundance: NA
d_gene: NA
v_gene: TRBV5-4
CDR3aa: CASSLDLFAGSPLHF
CDR3nt: TGTGCCAGCAGCTTGGATCTTTTCGCGGGTTCACCCCTCCACTTT